Included here is one T cell receptor beta chain sequence, with context. Its specificity is unknown. With 0 bases removed from V and 4 bases from J, the gap between germline ends came to 3 bases. CDR1 and CDR2 (germline): SGHAT, FQNNGV. The CDR3 extends over 12 amino acids. The PCR used 60 Vbeta and 13 Jbeta primers. Repertoires were generated with immunoSEQ multiplex PCR, while TCRdb's copy carries only in-frame clones and drops some. The sample includes roughly 150,000 clones, approximately 80% of them seen just once. This sample was included in a study of cytomegalovirus exposure and HLA in healthy donors. Study conclusions and caveats: Many donors carried some public TCRs, although rarity characterized most TCR sequences. Reports credit the classifier with highly specific, highly sensitive diagnosis of cytomegalovirus status. Fewer N-insertions (relative to the approximately 700-donor mean) were reportedly seen in an Asian-associated ancestry cluster in a later analysis. In a later analysis, HLA-associated TCR beta chains were more clonally expanded than equally common others.

The chain carries TRBV11-2 and TRBJ1-2; D is unresolved. The sequencing sample was made of PBMCs. This sequence originates from a boy younger than 10 in good health and CMV-seronegative. CDR3 region: CASSLDLYGYTF. The CDR3 nucleotides read TGTGCCAGCAGCTTAGACCTCTATGGCTACACCTTC. The full variable domain, with the rest looked up from reference TRBV11-2 and TRBJ1-2, is EAGVAQSPRYKIIEKRQSVAFWCNPISGHATLYWYQQILGQGPKLLIQFQNNGVVDDSQLPKDRFSAERLKGVDSTLKIQPAKLEDSAVYLCASSLDLYGYTFGSGTRLTVV.